This TCR beta chain was retrieved from a study of naive and memory T cell subsets. General study findings and limits: Naive repertoires, especially CD8, held a few larger clonotypes, possibly memory cells re-expressing CD45RA.

In the case of this clonotype: The antigen is undetermined.

The beta constant-region primer was an equimolar mix of two oligonucleotides covering TRBC1 and TRBC2. Four rounds of PCR amplified the ligated cDNA using nested alpha and beta constant-region primers plus SP2. TCRdb reprocessed the UMI-ligation and nested PCR reads with MiXCR, giving one entry per CDR3 protein. The sample includes over 110,000 distinct CDR3 sequences, approximately 21% of them seen just once. This CDR3 comprises 16 residues. Trimming took 4 bases from V and 7 from J; bases not matched to a gene: 10. Sequencing was done on a sample of naive CD8+ T cells from blood. The clonotype was recovered from a human donor in good health. J is TRBJ2-1 and V is TRBV12-3 or TRBV12-4; TRBD2 matches at 10 bases. This chain's CDR3 is CASSSWGVSGRNEQFF. The CDR3 DNA is TGTGCCAGCAGTTCCTGGGGGGTTAGCGGGAGGAATGAGCAGTTCTTC.